This T cell receptor beta chain was captured by sequencing in a study of T cells after posttransplantation cyclophosphamide. Findings of the study overall: Donor CD8+ memory clones often dominated recipient blood repertoires at later times. Blood and skin or GI T cell repertoires showed limited TRB overlap. TRB clonality was highly associated with recipient CMV seropositivity and reactivation.

In this sample, this clone turned up a few times. Its antigen is as yet unknown. Repertoires were generated with immunoSEQ multiplex PCR, while TCRdb's copy carries only in-frame clones and drops some. The repertoire holds approximately 22,000 clones, with 86% as singletons. Treatment was busulfan-fludarabine conditioning, a marrow graft, and cyclophosphamide on days +3 and +4. Deletions cut 0 bases from V and 10 bases from J, with 13 bases between. The germline gives CDR1 SNHLY, CDR2 FYNNEI. The CDR3 is made up of 15 amino acids. This specimen consisted of PBMCs, obtained after allogeneic stem cell transplant with posttransplant cyclophosphamide. The receptor was derived from a female patient in her thirties or forties who received an allogeneic stem cell transplant from an unrelated donor, was CMV-positive, and had no GVHD. Some T cells may be supplied by the graft donor. V is TRBV2 and J is TRBJ1-6; D possibly corresponds to TRBD1 (5 bases). CDR3 sequence (DNA): TGTGCCAGCAGTGAAGCAACAGGCCCATTGTCACCCCTCCACTTT. Translating it yields CASSEATGPLSPLHF.